This T cell receptor (beta chain) was captured by sequencing in a study of shared clonotypes between healthy human individuals. Study-wide points: Larger estimated richness was generally recorded for naive subsets relative to memory subsets.

Using approximately 190 ng DNA, around 30,000 T cell genomes, the sorted-subset replicate PCRs were run. Assay used: immunoSEQ multiplex PCR; TCRdb lists only in-frame clones, some missing. In the table there are about 2.2 million clones, 85% to 95% of which are singletons. Naive CD8 cells, CD45RO-negative and positively selected for CCR7, excluded terminally differentiated effector memory CD45RA+ cells. Germline V gives CDR1 SGDLS, CDR2 YYNGEE. This CDR3 has 15 residues. J lost 1 base, V lost 3 bases, and 6 bases had no gene match. On this clone: Its antigen remains unidentified.

This clonotype originated in a man younger than 35 in good health. Some clones in this sample may be carry-over from other donors' samples. The sequenced sample consisted of naive CD8+ T cells from PBMCs. V gene TRBV9 combines with J gene TRBJ1-2, with 7 nucleotides matching TRBD1. The CDR3 DNA is TGTGCCAGCAGCGACCACACAGGGGATAACTATGGCTACACCTTC. The encoded protein is CASSDHTGDNYGYTF.